One and the same sample provided the 9 T cell receptor beta chains below, sequenced in a study of Graves' ophthalmopathy and Graves' hyperthyroidism. Scientists amplified the TCR beta CDR3 regions from RNA transcripts. Following a first-round RT-PCR that used HTBI primers, a second-round multiplex PCR was carried out. Each CDR3 protein is one row after TCRdb ran MiXCR on the multiplex PCR reads. There are about 740,000 distinct CDR3 sequences in the sample; approximately 40% occur only once, and approximately 43% lies in the top ten. The sequencing input was peripheral blood. These receptors were taken from an adult man with Graves' ophthalmopathy.

This clonotype was seen at least ten times. The junction departs from the called germline gene at one end, perhaps through a read error. The chain links TRBV2 to TRBJ2-7; TRBD1 might be the D (7 bases). Germline CDR1 and CDR2: SNHLY and FYNNEI. There are 12 residues in the CDR3. The CDR3 nucleotides are TGCGCCAGCAGTGCAGGGGGGTACGAGCAGTACTTC. This translates into CASSAGGYEQYF.

This chain uses TRBV20-1 with TRBJ2-7, with D perhaps matching TRBD1 or TRBD2 (5 bases each). The DNA end favors TRBJ2-1, so the J call may be wrong. CDR1 DFQATT and CDR2 SNEGSKA come from the germline V gene (reference sequence). The length of the CDR3 is 13 residues. The CDR3: CSAARDGANEQFF. In nucleotides, the CDR3 is TGCAGTGCTGCCCGGGACGGGGCGAATGAGCAGTTCTTC.

This clonotype occurred a few times. The chain carries TRBV25-1 and TRBJ2-2, with 9 bases identical to TRBD2. Trimming at V came to 5 bases and at J to 5 bases, leaving 6 bases not matched to a gene. This CDR3 is 15 amino acids long. Germline assignment: CDR1 MGHDK and CDR2 SYGVNS. The CDR3 loop is CASSYASGKTGELFF. The CDR3 nucleotides are TGTGCCAGCAGTTACGCTAGCGGGAAGACCGGGGAGCTGTTTTTT.

About this clonotype itself: This could be a read error, since a much larger clone is one nucleotide away. The V gene is TRBV2, the J gene TRBJ2-6; no definite D call. Germline CDR1 reads SNHLY; CDR2 reads FYNNEI. This CDR3 region has 13 residues. Trimming stripped 11 bases from V and 0 bases from J, with 8 bases between. The CDR3 spells CAGTDSGANVLTF. The DNA for the CDR3 is TGTGCCGGCACCGACTCTGGGGCCAACGTCCTGACTTTC.

The CDR3 bases are TGTGCCAGCAGTTCTAATTCGGCGGCCCCCACGGAGACCCAGTACTTC. Translated: CASSSNSAAPTETQYF. The rearrangement links TRBV12-3 or TRBV12-4 to TRBJ2-5; D remains unclear. The CDR3 length is 16 residues. V was pared by 4 bases and J by 5 bases, with 20 bases between.

A single count supports this clonotype. The rearrangement joins TRBV7-9 to TRBJ1-1; 9 bases fit TRBD1. The CDR3 is 15 amino acids. Losses at the gene ends were 3 bases for V and 4 bases for J; bases not matched to a gene: 6. Looked up from germline, CDR1 is SEHNR and CDR2 is FQNEAQ (reference sequence). CDR3 region: CASSLDRGRGTEAFF. In DNA form, the CDR3 reads TGTGCCAGCAGCTTGGACAGGGGCAGGGGCACTGAAGCTTTCTTT.

This clonotype occurred many times. The chain uses TRBV9 and TRBJ2-7, with D perhaps matching TRBD1 (6 bases). This CDR3 comprises 14 residues. Germline V gives CDR1 SGDLS, CDR2 YYNGEE. The V end was cut by 2 bases, the J end by 2 bases, with 11 bases between. CDR3 nucleotide sequence: TGTGCCAGCAGCGTGACAGGACTCACCTACGAGCAGTACTTC. Protein sequence: CASSVTGLTYEQYF.

The gene calls are TRBV5-1 and TRBJ2-5; a possible D gene is TRBD1 (6 bases). V was pared by 3 bases and J by 3 bases, with 15 bases between. There are 15 residues in the CDR3. Germline CDR1 is SGHRS and CDR2 is YFSETQ. The CDR3 protein is CASSWSSPGEETQYF. The DNA for the CDR3 is TGCGCCAGCAGCTGGTCGTCGCCAGGGGAAGAGACCCAGTACTTC.

This chain joins TRBV10-3 and TRBJ1-6; 7 bases align to TRBD1. The germline V gene has CDR1 ENHRY and CDR2 SYGVKD. The CDR3 totals 15 residues. V was clipped by 6 bases and J by 8 bases; unmatched bases: 10. CDR3 sequence: CAISERQGVDSPLHF. The CDR3 coding sequence is TGTGCCATCAGCGAACGACAGGGAGTGGATTCACCCCTCCACTTT.